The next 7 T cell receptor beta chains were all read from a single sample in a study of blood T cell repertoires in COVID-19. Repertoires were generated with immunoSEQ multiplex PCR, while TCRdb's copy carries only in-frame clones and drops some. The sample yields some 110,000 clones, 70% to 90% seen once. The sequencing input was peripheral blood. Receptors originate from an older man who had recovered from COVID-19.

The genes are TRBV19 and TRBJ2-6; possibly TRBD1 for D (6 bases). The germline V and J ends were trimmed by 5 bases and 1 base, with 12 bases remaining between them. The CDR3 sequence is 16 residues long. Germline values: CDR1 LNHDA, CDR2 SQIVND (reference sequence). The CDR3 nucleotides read TGTGCCAGTAGTGGCTCCAGGGGATCTGGGGCCAACGTCCTGACTTTC. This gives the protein CASSGSRGSGANVLTF.

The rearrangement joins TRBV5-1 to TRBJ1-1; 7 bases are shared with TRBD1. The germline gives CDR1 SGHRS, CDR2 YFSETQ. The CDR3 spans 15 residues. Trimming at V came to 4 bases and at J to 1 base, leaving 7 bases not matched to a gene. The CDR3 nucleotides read TGCGCCAGCAGCCGAGGGACAGCCCAGAACACTGAAGCTTTCTTT. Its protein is CASSRGTAQNTEAFF. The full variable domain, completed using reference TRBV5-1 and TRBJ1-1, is KAGVTQTPRYLIKTRGQQVTLSCSPISGHRSVSWYQQTPGQGLQFLFEYFSETQRNKGNFPGRFSGRQFSNSRSEMNVSTLELGDSALYLCASSRGTAQNTEAFFGQGTRLTVV.

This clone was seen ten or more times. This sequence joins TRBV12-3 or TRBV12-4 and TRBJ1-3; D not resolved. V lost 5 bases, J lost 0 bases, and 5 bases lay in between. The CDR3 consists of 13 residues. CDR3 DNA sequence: TGTGCCAGCAGTCGGAGCTCTGGAAACACCATATATTTT. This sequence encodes CASSRSSGNTIYF.

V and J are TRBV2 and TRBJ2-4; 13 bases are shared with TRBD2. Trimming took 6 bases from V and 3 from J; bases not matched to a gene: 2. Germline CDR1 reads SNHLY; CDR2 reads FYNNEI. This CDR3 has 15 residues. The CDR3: CASRTSGGNKNIQYF. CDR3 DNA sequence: TGTGCCAGCAGGACTAGCGGGGGGAACAAAAACATTCAGTACTTC.

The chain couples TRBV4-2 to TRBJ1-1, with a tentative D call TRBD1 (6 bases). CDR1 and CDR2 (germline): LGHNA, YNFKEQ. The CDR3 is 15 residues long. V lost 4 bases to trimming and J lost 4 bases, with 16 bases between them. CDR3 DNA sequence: TGTGCCAGCAGCCCGCCAGGGAGGGGGTTCACTGAAGCTTTCTTT. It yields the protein CASSPPGRGFTEAFF.

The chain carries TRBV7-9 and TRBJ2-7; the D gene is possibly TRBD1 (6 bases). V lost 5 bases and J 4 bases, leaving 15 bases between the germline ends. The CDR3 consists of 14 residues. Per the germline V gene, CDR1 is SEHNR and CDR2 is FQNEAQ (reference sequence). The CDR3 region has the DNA TGTGCCAGCAGCGCCCAGGGGTATGGGTACGAGCAGTACTTC. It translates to CASSAQGYGYEQYF. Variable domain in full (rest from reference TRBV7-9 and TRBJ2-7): DTGVSQNPRHKITKRGQNVTFRCDPISEHNRLYWYRQTLGQGPEFLTYFQNEAQLEKSRLLSDRFSAERPKGSFSTLEIQRTEQGDSAMYLCASSAQGYGYEQYFGPGTRLTVT.

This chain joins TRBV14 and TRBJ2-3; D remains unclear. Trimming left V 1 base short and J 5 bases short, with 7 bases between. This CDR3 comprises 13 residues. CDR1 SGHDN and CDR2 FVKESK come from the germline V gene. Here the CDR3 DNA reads TGTGCCAGCAGCCAAGTTGGGCAAGATACGCAGTATTTT. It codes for CASSQVGQDTQYF.